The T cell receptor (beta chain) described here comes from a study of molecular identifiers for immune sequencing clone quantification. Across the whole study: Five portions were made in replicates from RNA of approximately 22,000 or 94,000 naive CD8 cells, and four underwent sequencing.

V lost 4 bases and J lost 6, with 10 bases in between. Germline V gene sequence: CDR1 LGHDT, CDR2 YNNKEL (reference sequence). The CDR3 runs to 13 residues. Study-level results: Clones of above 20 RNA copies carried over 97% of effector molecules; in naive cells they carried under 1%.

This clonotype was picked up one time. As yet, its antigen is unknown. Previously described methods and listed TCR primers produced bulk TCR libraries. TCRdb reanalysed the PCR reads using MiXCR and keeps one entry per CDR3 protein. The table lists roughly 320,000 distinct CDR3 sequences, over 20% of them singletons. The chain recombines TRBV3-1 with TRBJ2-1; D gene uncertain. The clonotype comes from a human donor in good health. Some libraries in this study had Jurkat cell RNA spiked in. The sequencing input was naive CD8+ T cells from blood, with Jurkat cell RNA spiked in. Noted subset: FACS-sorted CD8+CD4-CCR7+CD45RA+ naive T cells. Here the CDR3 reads CASSPTPPNEQFF. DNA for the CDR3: TGTGCCAGCAGCCCAACCCCCCCCAATGAGCAGTTCTTC.